This T cell receptor (beta chain) was retrieved from a study of T cell repertoires and Cas9 in healthy adults. Overall study: Multi-effector potency, cytotoxicity and lineage were assessed in SpCas9-reactive CD4 and CD8 T cells. The study's findings and limits: In vitro, SpCas9-reactive Tregs were reported to curb effector T cell proliferation and function.

With 2 bases clipped from V and 14 bases from J, the junction kept 10 bases outside the gene matches. Germline CDR1 is MRHNA and CDR2 is SNTAGT. The CDR3 has 14 amino acids. Of note for this clone: The target antigen is unknown.

Measured with immunoSEQ multiplex PCR; TCRdb has only the in-frame clones, and not every one. The table records about 20,000 clones, more than 80% of them present only once. This clonotype was obtained from a human donor in good health. The sample comprised CD4+ effector T cells (CD127+, CD25-, CD137-, CD154-) from PBMCs; culture status not recorded. J is TRBJ1-1 and V is TRBV6-4, with 11 bases identical to TRBD1. CDR3: CASSDLGDRGFMFF. CDR3 nucleotides: TGTGCCAGCAGTGACCTAGGGGACAGGGGGTTTATGTTCTTT.